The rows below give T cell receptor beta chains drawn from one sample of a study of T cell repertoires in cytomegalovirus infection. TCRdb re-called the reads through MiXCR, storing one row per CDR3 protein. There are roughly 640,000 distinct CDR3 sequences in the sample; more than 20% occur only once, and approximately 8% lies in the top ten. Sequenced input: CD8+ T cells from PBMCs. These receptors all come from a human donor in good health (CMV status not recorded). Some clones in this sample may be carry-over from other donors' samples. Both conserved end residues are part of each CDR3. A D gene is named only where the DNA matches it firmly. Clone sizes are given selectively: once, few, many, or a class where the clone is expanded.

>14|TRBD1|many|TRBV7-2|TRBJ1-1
TGTGCCAGCAGGGATACCGGGACAGGGAATGAAGCTTTCTTT
CASRDTGTGNEAFF
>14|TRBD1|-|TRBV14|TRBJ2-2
TGTGCCAGCAGCCCCCTACAGGGGACCGGGGAGCTGTTTTTT
CASSPLQGTGELFF
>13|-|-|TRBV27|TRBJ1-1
TGTGCCAGCGCTTGGGCCCTGAACACTGAAGCTTTCTTT
CASAWALNTEAFF
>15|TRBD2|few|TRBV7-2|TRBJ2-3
TGTGCCAGCAGCTTCGGGGGGGCAAACACAGATACGCAGTATTTT
CASSFGGANTDTQYF
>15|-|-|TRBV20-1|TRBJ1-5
TGCAGTGCTAGAGCGGGACAAGATAGCAATCAGCCCCAGCATTTT
CSARAGQDSNQPQHF
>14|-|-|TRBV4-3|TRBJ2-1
TGCGCCAGCAGCCAAGAGAGAAGGTTTTTTGAGCAGTTCTTC
CASSQERRFFEQFF
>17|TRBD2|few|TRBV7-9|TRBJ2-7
TGTGCCAGCAGCTTAGGCGACGGGGGGGCCTTCTCCTACGAGCAGTACTTC
CASSLGDGGAFSYEQYF
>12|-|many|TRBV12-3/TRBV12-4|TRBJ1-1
TGTGCCAGCAGCTTCGGGAACACTGAAGCTTTCTTT
CASSFGNTEAFF
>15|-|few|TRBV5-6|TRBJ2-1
TGTGCCAGCAGTTTCGACAGGATGGGCTACAATGAGCAGTTCTTC
CASSFDRMGYNEQFF
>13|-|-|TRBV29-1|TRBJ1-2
TGCAGCGTTGCCTGGGACGGAAACTATGGCTACACCTTC
CSVAWDGNYGYTF
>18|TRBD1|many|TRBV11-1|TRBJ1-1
TGTGCCAGCAGCTTCCACCGGGACAGGGGGAATAAGGAGACTGAAGCTTTCTTT
CASSFHRDRGNKETEAFF
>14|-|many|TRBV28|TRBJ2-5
TGTGCCAGCAGTTTAGGTCCGGACCAAGAGACCCAGTACTTC
CASSLGPDQETQYF
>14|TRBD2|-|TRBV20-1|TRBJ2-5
TGCAGTGCTAGAGATAGCGGGGAAGCGGAGACCCAGTACTTC
CSARDSGEAETQYF
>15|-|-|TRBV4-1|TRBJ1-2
TGCGCCAGCAGCCAACAGGAGGGGATAGGCTATGGCTACACCTTC
CASSQQEGIGYGYTF
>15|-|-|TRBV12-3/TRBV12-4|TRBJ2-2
TGTGCCAGCAGTGCAGGGCCCGGCGGGACCGGGGAGCTGTTTTTT
CASSAGPGGTGELFF
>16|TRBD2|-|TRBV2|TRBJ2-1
TGTGCCAGCAGTGAAGCGGGACTAGCGGGGGGGAATGAGCAGTTCTTC
CASSEAGLAGGNEQFF
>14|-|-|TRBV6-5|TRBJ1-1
TGTGCCAGCAGTTACTCCTGGAGATGGACTGAAGCTTTCTTT
CASSYSWRWTEAFF
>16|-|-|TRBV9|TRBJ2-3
TGTGCCAGCAGCATCTACGGCGGACCTAGCACAGATACGCAGTATTTT
CASSIYGGPSTDTQYF
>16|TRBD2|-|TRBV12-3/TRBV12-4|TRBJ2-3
TGTGCCAGCAGTTGGGGACTAGCGGGGGGCACAGATACGCAGTATTTT
CASSWGLAGGTDTQYF
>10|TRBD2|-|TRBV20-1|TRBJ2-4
TGCAGTTTGCTAGCGGGGATGGAGTACTTC
CSLLAGMEYF